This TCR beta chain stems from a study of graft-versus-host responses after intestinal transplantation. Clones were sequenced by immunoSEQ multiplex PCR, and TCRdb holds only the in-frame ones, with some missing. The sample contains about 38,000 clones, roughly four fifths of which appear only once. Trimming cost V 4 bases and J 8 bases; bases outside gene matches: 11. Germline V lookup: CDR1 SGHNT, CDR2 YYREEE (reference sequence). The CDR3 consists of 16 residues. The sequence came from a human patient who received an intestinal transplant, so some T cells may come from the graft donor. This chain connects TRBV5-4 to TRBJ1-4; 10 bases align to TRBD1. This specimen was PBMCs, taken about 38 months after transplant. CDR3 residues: CASSKGGGTGEEKLFF. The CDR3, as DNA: TGTGCCAGCAGCAAAGGCGGGGGGACAGGGGAAGAAAAACTGTTTTTT.